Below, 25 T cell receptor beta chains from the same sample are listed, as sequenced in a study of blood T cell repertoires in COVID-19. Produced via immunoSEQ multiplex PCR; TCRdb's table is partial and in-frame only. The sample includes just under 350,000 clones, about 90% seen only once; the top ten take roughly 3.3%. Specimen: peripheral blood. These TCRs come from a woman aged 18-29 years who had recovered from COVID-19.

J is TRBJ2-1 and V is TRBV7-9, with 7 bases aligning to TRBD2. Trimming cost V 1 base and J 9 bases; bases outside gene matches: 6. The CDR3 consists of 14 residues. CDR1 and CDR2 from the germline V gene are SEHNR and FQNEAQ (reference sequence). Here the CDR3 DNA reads TGTGCCAGCAGCTTAGGCGGGAGTGGCGGTGAGCAGTTCTTC. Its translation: CASSLGGSGGEQFF.

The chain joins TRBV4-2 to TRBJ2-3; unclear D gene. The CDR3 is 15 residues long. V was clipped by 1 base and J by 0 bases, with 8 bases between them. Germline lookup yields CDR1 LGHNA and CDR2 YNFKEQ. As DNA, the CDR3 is TGTGCCAGCAGCCAAGGCTATCTGAGCACAGATACGCAGTATTTT. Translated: CASSQGYLSTDTQYF.

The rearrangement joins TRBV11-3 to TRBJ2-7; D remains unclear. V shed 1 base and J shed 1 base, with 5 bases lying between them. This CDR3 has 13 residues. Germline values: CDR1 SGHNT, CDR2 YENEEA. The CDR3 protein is CASSLASSYEQYV. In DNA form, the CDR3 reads TGTGCCAGCAGCTTAGCTTCTTCCTACGAGCAGTACGTC.

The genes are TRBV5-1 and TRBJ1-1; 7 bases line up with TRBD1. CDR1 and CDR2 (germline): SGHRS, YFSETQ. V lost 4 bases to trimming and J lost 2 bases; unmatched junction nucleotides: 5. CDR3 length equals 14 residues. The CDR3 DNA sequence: TGCGCCAGCAGCCAACACAGGGGCAACACTGAAGCTTTCTTT. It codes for CASSQHRGNTEAFF. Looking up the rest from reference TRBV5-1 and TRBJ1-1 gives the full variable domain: KAGVTQTPRYLIKTRGQQVTLSCSPISGHRSVSWYQQTPGQGLQFLFEYFSETQRNKGNFPGRFSGRQFSNSRSEMNVSTLELGDSALYLCASSQHRGNTEAFFGQGTRLTVV.

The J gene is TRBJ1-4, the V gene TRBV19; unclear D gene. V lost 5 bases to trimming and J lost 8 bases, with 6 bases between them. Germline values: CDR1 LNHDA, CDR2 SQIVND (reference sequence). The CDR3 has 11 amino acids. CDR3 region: CASSVSEKLFF. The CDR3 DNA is TGTGCCAGTAGTGTATCGGAAAAACTGTTTTTT.

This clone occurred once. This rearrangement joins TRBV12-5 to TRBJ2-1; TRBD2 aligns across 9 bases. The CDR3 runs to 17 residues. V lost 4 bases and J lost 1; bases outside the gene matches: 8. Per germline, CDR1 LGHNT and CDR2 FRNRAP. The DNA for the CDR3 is TGTGCTAGTGGTTCACCCACTAGCGGGTCTTCCTACAATGAGCAGTTCTTC. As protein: CASGSPTSGSSYNEQFF.

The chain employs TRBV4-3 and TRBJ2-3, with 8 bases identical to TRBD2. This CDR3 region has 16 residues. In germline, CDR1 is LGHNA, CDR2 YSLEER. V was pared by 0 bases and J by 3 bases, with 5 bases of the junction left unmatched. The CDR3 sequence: CASSQEPGLETDTQYF. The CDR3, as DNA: TGCGCCAGCAGCCAAGAACCGGGACTAGAGACAGATACGCAGTATTTT.

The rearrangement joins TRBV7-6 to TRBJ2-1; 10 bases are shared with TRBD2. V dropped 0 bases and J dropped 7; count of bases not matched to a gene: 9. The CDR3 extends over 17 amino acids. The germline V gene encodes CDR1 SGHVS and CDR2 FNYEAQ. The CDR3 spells CASSLAPASGRANEQFF. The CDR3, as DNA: TGTGCCAGCAGCTTAGCCCCAGCGAGCGGGAGGGCAAATGAGCAGTTCTTC.

CDR3 region: CASRNTGGPYNEQFF. For the CDR3, the DNA is TGTGCCAGCAGGAACACAGGGGGACCCTACAATGAGCAGTTCTTC. The genes are TRBV6-5 and TRBJ2-1; TRBD1 matches at 8 bases. This CDR3 is built from 15 residues. Unmatched junction bases numbered 6, after V lost 6 bases and J lost 2 bases. The germline CDR1 and CDR2 sequences are MNHEY and SVGAGI.

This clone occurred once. The DNA for the CDR3 is TGTGCCGCCGGGACTAGCGGGAGAAATACAGATACGCAGTATTTT. Its protein is CAAGTSGRNTDTQYF. The rearrangement uses TRBV10-3 and TRBJ2-3; TRBD2 agrees at 14 bases. Germline-derived CDR1 and CDR2 are ENHRY and SYGVKD. CDR3 length: 15 amino acids. V was pared by 11 bases and J by 3 bases, with 7 bases of the junction left unmatched.

The chain's CDR3 is CASSRNRDRVISNEKLFF. DNA of the CDR3: TGTGCCAGCAGTCGGAACCGGGACAGGGTTATCTCTAATGAAAAACTGTTTTTT. The chain carries TRBV9 and TRBJ1-4, with TRBD1 identical over 9 bases. J lost 3 bases, V lost 5 bases, and 14 bases had no gene match. The CDR3 runs to 18 residues. The germline V gene has CDR1 SGDLS and CDR2 YYNGEE.

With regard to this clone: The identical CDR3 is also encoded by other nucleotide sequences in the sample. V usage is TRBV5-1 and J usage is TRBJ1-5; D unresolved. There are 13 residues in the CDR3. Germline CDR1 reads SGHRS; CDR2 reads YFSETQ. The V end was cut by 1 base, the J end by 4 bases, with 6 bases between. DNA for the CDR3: TGCGCCAGCAGCTTGACCGGGAATCAGCCCCAGCATTTT. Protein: CASSLTGNQPQHF.

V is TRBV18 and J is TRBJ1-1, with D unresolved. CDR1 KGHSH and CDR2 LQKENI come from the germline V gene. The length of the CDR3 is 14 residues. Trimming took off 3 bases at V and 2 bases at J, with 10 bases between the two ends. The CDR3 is CASSPLSTNTEAFF. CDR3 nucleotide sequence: TGTGCCAGCTCACCTCTCAGTACCAACACTGAAGCTTTCTTT.

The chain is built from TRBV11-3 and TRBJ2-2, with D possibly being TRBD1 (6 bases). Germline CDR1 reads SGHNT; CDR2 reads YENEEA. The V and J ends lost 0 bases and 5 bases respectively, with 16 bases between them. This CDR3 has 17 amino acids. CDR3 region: CASSLDPTGFLTGELFF. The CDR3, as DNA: TGTGCCAGCAGCTTAGACCCAACAGGGTTTCTGACCGGGGAGCTGTTTTTT.

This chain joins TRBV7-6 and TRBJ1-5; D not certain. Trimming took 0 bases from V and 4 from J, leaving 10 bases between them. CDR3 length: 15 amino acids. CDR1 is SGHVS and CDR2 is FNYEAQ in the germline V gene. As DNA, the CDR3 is TGTGCCAGCAGCTTAGCCGGCAGCGGTAATCAGCCCCAGCATTTT. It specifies CASSLAGSGNQPQHF.

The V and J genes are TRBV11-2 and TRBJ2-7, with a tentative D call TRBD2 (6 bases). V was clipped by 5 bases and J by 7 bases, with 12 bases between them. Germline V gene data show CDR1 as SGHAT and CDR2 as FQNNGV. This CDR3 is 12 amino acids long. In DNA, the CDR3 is TGTGCCAGCAGCCCGGGTGGGGGGGAGCAGTACGTC. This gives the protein CASSPGGGEQYV.

As DNA, the CDR3 is TGTGCCAGCAGTGATCGACAGGGGGCGCAGGTCGGGGAGCTGTTTTTT. Translated, it gives CASSDRQGAQVGELFF. The chain employs TRBV25-1 and TRBJ2-2, with 10 bases that match TRBD1. After removal of 3 bases from V and 7 bases from J, the junction contained 8 bases not matched to a gene. The V gene's germline CDR1 is MGHDK and CDR2 SYGVNS. The CDR3 loop spans 16 amino acids.

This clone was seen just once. The CDR3 sequence: CASRNGTGAAEKLFF. For the CDR3, the DNA is TGCGCCAGCCGGAACGGGACAGGGGCGGCTGAAAAACTGTTTTTT. The chain joins TRBV5-1 to TRBJ1-4, with TRBD1 identical over 10 bases. Germline loops: CDR1 SGHRS, CDR2 YFSETQ. The CDR3 sequence is 15 residues long. Trimming cost V 7 bases and J 7 bases; bases outside gene matches: 10. The whole variable domain, remainder taken from reference TRBV5-1 and TRBJ1-4, is KAGVTQTPRYLIKTRGQQVTLSCSPISGHRSVSWYQQTPGQGLQFLFEYFSETQRNKGNFPGRFSGRQFSNSRSEMNVSTLELGDSALYLCASRNGTGAAEKLFFGSGTQLSVL.

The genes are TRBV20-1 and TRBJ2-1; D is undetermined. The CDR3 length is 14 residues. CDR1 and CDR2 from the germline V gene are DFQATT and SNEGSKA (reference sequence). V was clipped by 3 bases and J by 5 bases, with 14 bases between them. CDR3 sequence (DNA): TGCAGTGCTAGTGGTACGGGTTTGAACAATGAGCAGTTCTTC. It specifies CSASGTGLNNEQFF.

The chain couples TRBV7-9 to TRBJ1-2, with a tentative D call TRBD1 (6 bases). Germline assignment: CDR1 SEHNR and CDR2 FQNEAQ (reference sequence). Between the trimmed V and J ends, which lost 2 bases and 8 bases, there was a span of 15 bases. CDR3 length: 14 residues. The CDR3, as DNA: TGTGCCAGCAGCTTAAAAGGACAGCCCCTAGGCTACACCTTC. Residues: CASSLKGQPLGYTF.

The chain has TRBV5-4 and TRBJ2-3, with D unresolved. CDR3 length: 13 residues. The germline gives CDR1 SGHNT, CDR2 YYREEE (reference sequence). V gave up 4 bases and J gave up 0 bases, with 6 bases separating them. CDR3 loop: CASSRGSTDTQYF. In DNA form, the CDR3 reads TGTGCCAGCAGCCGAGGTAGCACAGATACGCAGTATTTT.

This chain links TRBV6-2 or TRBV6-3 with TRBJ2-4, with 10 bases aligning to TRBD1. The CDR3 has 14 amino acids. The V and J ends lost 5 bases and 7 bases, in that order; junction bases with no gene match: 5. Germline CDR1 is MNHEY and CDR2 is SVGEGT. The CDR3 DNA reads TGTGCCAGCAGTGGGACAGGGGTGGCGAACATTCAGTACTTC. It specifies CASSGTGVANIQYF.

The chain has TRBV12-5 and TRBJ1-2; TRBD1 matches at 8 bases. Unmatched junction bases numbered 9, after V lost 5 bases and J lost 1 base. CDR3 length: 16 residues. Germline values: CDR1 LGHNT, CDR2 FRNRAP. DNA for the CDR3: TGTGCTAGTGGTACCCCCCGACAGGGGTTTAACTATGGCTACACCTTC. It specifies CASGTPRQGFNYGYTF.

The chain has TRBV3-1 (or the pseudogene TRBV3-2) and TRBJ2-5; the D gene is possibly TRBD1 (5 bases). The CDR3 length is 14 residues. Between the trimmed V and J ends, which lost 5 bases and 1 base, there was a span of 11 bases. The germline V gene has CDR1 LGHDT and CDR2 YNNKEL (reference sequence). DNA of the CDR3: TGTGCCAGCAGCTCCCAAGGGGCCCAAGAGACCCAGTACTTC. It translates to CASSSQGAQETQYF.

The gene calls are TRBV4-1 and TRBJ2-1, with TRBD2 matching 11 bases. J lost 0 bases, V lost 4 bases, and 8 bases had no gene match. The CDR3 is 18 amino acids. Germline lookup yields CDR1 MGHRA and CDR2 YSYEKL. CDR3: CASSPTSGSLSSYNEQFF. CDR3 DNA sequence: TGCGCCAGCAGCCCAACTAGCGGGAGCCTGAGCTCCTACAATGAGCAGTTCTTC.